This T cell receptor (beta chain) was recovered during a study of CXCR3-negative and CXCR3-positive naive CD8 T cells. Study background: Some 150 million TRB reads in total, about 1.5 +/- 0.3 million per library. General observations from the study: Relative to CXCR3-negative naive cells, CXCR3-positive naive cells had more hydrophobic TRB CDR3s. The study found CXCR3 expression partially decreased after cryopreservation and ran most assays on fresh PBMCs.

Germline V gene data show CDR1 as SGHKS and CDR2 as YYEKEE (reference sequence). The CDR3 is 13 amino acids. Every CD8+ subset sample held about 300,000 flow-sorted cells, done in triplicate. CD45RO-CCR7+CD27+CD95- marked naive CD8+ T cells. The libraries of TRB cDNA were constructed through 5' RACE using UMI labels. Reanalyzing the 5' RACE reads, TCRdb keeps one entry per CDR3 protein, without DNA. The sample is made up of some 6,700 distinct CDR3 sequences, and the top ten hold 1.2% of it. With regard to this clonotype: Its antigen is still unknown.

This TCR derives from a human donor in good health. Some clones in this sample may be carry-over from other donors' samples. The source material was naive CXCR3+ CD8+ T cells from blood. As to subset: CD45RO-CCR7+CD27+CD95- naive CD8+ T cells expressing CXCR3 (TNR3+). The chain couples TRBV5-5 to TRBJ2-2. The CDR3: CASSSTPSGELFF.